This T cell receptor (beta chain) was profiled in a study of control samples from healthy donors and cancer patients (dated by TCRdb to the early 2020s). Between the V and J ends, shortened by 4 bases and 9 bases respectively, the junction contains 18 bases. From the germline V gene, CDR1 is MNHEY and CDR2 is SVGEGT. The CDR3 starts with the cysteine, ends with the phenylalanine, and has 14 residues. Here the CDR3 DNA is all that survives: 42 bases in frame from base 1. The library came from the immunoSEQ multiplex PCR assay. TCRdb retrieved this table from immuneACCESS and kept in-frame rearrangements only. Not all clones are present; in checked studies, unresolved V genes account for under half, and no reason is known for the remainder. The sample has some 150,000 clones on record, about 89% of them singletons. Of the sample, more than 6.5% falls within the top ten clones. In regard to this clone: Which antigen it targets is not known. No quality values exist for individual bases; no much larger clone is one base distant.

Sequencing was done on a sample of blood. This TCR derives from a man aged 18 to 30 in good health. The sequence joins TRBV6-2 or TRBV6-3 to TRBJ1-2, with the D gene too uncertain to name. The bases read TGTGCCAGCAGTTCGGGCCCCATCTCGGGGAGCTACACCTTC. It is translated as CASSSGPISGSYTF.